The clone carrying this TCR beta chain was seen more than once but under ten times. This entry comes from a study of metastatic and nonmetastatic thyroid tumors. Study overall: The authors compared repertoires across blood and tumor or nodule tissue from malignant and benign thyroid patients.

Each patient went into thyroid surgery without having received any treatment. Original analysis: A papillary thyroid cancer distant-metastasis classifier was built from CDR3 differences across clinicopathological groups. TCRdb re-called the PCR reads through MiXCR. TCRdb's processing, not the authors', yielded these V and J calls. The data show some 10,000 clones, roughly 12% seen once. This clonotype was sampled from a female donor with papillary thyroid cancer or a benign thyroid nodule (not recorded which). Some clones in this sample may be carry-over from other donors' samples. Sequenced sample: blood.

CDR3 coding DNA: TGTGCCAGCTCAGGGGTGGAGCGGGATAGGGAATACGAGCAGTACTTC. It yields the protein CASSGVERDREYEQYF. The V gene is TRBV28, the J gene TRBJ2-7; D may be TRBD2 (7 bases). The CDR3 is made up of 16 amino acids. Per the germline V gene, CDR1 is MDHEN and CDR2 is SYDVKM. Between the trimmed V and J ends, which lost 8 bases and 4 bases, there was a span of 24 bases.